The source of this T cell receptor beta chain is a study of cytomegalovirus exposure and HLA in healthy donors. Study summary: The approximately 130 validation repertoires matched the roughly 630 first-cohort repertoires in platform, a later analysis reported.

Repertoires were generated with immunoSEQ multiplex PCR, while TCRdb's copy carries only in-frame clones and drops some. The data show 70,000 or so clones, with 85% to 95% seen just once and 1% held by the top ten. There are 17 residues in the CDR3. The germline V gene encodes CDR1 SQVTM and CDR2 ANQGSEA. The V gene lost 4 bases and the J gene lost 9 bases, with 28 bases spanning the gap. Separate from the approximately 600-subject first cohort was the roughly 130-subject validation cohort, to which the donors belonged. The chain has TRBV29-1 and TRBJ2-1; the D gene is possibly TRBD2 (10 bases). The sequence was collected from a woman aged 18 to 35 in good health and CMV-seronegative. Sample: PBMCs. The CDR3 here is CSVGGTGLLAGVGEQFF. The CDR3 bases are TGCAGCGTTGGTGGGACAGGGCTTCTAGCGGGAGTGGGTGAGCAGTTCTTC.